Listed here is a single T cell receptor beta chain. Its antigen is still unknown. V lost 0 bases and J lost 5, with 15 bases in between. The CDR3 has 16 residues. Germline values: CDR1 MNHNS, CDR2 SASEGT. This entry is derived from a study of tumor-infiltrating lymphocytes in primary liver carcinoma. The researchers produced TCR beta cDNA from around 500 ng total RNA with a constant-region primer. It was through three nested multiplex PCR rounds of slightly modified ARM-PCR that TCR beta libraries arose. TRBV1-TRBV30 forward primers paired with a C-beta reverse primer were used in the first two PCR rounds, which ran roughly 9 cycles each. TCRdb independently ran MiXCR on the multiplex PCR reads; one entry per CDR3 protein. The sample consists of some 180,000 distinct CDR3 sequences, around 60% of them appearing once. Germline DNA was also extracted, with blood RNA taken from unsorted whole blood. Prior to surgery, four milliliters of peripheral blood were drawn.

Overall study findings and caveats: Significantly larger top-250-clone fractions were found in tumors than in blood (p = 0.039). Whereas tumor region pairs overlapped more, tumor-adjacent and tumor-blood pairs overlapped less.

The sequenced sample was peripheral blood. J is TRBJ2-3 and V is TRBV6-1; TRBD1 is a possible D gene (6 bases). The receptor's source is a man aged 40-55 years with primary liver carcinoma and hepatitis B virus infection. The CDR3 sequence is CASSEALLAGVDTQYF. The CDR3 DNA reads TGTGCCAGCAGTGAAGCGCTTCTGGCAGGGGTAGATACGCAGTATTTT.